What follows are 18 T cell receptor beta chains derived from one specimen sequenced in a study of blood T cell repertoires in COVID-19. Measured with immunoSEQ multiplex PCR; TCRdb has only the in-frame clones, and not every one. The table lists 200,000 to 300,000 clones, approximately 90% of them singletons, with around 0.99% in the top ten. Sequencing input: peripheral blood. The receptors here all came from a woman in her thirties or forties who had recovered from COVID-19.

This sequence joins TRBV5-4 and TRBJ2-5; 14 bases map to TRBD2. This CDR3 comprises 17 residues. Germline values: CDR1 SGHNT, CDR2 YYREEE (reference sequence). V was pared by 1 base and J by 2 bases, with 4 bases of the junction left unmatched. The CDR3 DNA follows: TGTGCCAGCAGCTTGTGGGGACTAGCGGGAGTTCAAGAGACCCAGTACTTC. Translating it yields CASSLWGLAGVQETQYF.

The V gene is TRBV5-1, the J gene TRBJ1-1, with TRBD1 as a possible D gene (5 bases). Trimming left V 1 base short and J 8 bases short, with 12 bases between. CDR1 is SGHRS, CDR2 YFSETQ, per germline. The CDR3 is 13 residues long. The CDR3, as DNA: TGCGCCAGCAGCTTGCCCGGGGGTAAAGAAGCTTTCTTT. Protein: CASSLPGGKEAFF.

This clone appeared once. The chain carries TRBV2 and TRBJ2-3; 9 bases map to TRBD2. Germline values: CDR1 SNHLY, CDR2 FYNNEI. V shed 6 bases and J 2 bases; nucleotides not matched to a gene: 15. This CDR3 region has 18 residues. The CDR3 reads CASRLGLAWGGPTDTQYF. CDR3 in DNA: TGTGCCAGCAGGCTGGGACTAGCATGGGGGGGGCCCACAGATACGCAGTATTTT.

This clone was seen just once. The chain joins TRBV5-1 to TRBJ1-2, with D possibly being TRBD1 (6 bases). V lost 4 bases to trimming and J lost 7 bases, with 14 bases between them. The germline V gene encodes CDR1 SGHRS and CDR2 YFSETQ. The CDR3 runs to 13 residues. CDR3 sequence: CASSLRGQLGYTF. CDR3 nucleotides: TGCGCCAGCAGCCTCAGAGGACAGCTTGGCTACACCTTC.

The chain combines TRBV18 with TRBJ1-1; D gene unclear. CDR1 and CDR2 from the germline V gene are KGHSH and LQKENI. V gave up 6 bases and J gave up 1 base, with 12 bases separating them. There are 14 residues in the CDR3. The CDR3 loop is CASSPSRENTEAFF. The CDR3 DNA reads TGTGCCAGCTCCCCCTCCCGGGAGAACACTGAAGCTTTCTTT.

The V call is TRBV5-1, the J call TRBJ1-4; 9 bases line up with TRBD1. Germline V gives CDR1 SGHRS, CDR2 YFSETQ. V shed 4 bases and J 5 bases; nucleotides not matched to a gene: 6. The CDR3 extends over 15 amino acids. The CDR3 DNA reads as TGCGCCAGCAGCAACCTCGGGACAGGGAATGAAAAACTGTTTTTT. Amino acid sequence: CASSNLGTGNEKLFF.

The chain carries TRBV6-5 and TRBJ2-3, with D tentatively TRBD2 (5 bases). Germline V gene lookup returns CDR1 MNHEY and CDR2 SVGAGI. V was pared by 7 bases and J by 1 base, with 12 bases between. This CDR3 spans 14 amino acids. The CDR3 DNA reads TGTGCCAGCACCAACGAGAGGGGCACAGATACGCAGTATTTT. It is translated as CASTNERGTDTQYF.

The chain uses TRBV5-1 and TRBJ2-2, with D possibly being TRBD2 (6 bases). Germline V gene data show CDR1 as SGHRS and CDR2 as YFSETQ. The CDR3 sequence is 11 residues long. V dropped 6 bases and J dropped 6 bases, with 6 bases sitting between them. DNA of the CDR3: TGCGCCAGCACTAGCGCCGGGGAGCTGTTTTTT. Residues: CASTSAGELFF.

The rearrangement joins TRBV5-6 to TRBJ1-6; D is ambiguous. This CDR3 contains 14 residues. V was pared by 1 base and J by 10 bases, with 12 bases between. The germline gives CDR1 SGHDT, CDR2 YYEEEE. Here the CDR3 reads CASSLFGVGSPLHF. DNA of the CDR3: TGTGCCAGCAGCTTGTTCGGGGTTGGCTCACCCCTCCACTTT.

The V call is TRBV11-2, the J call TRBJ2-7; 10 positions agree with TRBD2. Germline CDR1 is SGHAT and CDR2 is FQNNGV. V dropped 5 bases and J dropped 2; count of bases not matched to a gene: 9. This CDR3 region has 16 residues. CDR3 in amino acids: CASSTPSGSYPYEQYF. CDR3 DNA: TGTGCCAGCAGCACACCTAGCGGGAGCTACCCCTACGAGCAGTACTTC.

The rearrangement links TRBV5-5 to TRBJ1-4; TRBD1 is a possible D gene (6 bases). CDR1 is SGHKS and CDR2 is YYEKEE in the germline V gene (reference sequence). V was shortened by 5 bases and J by 5 bases, with 16 bases between the two germline ends. This CDR3 spans 15 amino acids. As DNA, the CDR3 is TGTGCCAGCAGGCCTCAGGGGCCGGGGAATGAAAAACTGTTTTTT. This sequence encodes CASRPQGPGNEKLFF.

In DNA, the CDR3 is TGTGCCAGCAGTGAAGTCCCCTACACTGAAGCTTTCTTT. Amino acid sequence: CASSEVPYTEAFF. The rearrangement joins TRBV6-1 to TRBJ1-1; D remains unclear. Germline V gene data show CDR1 as MNHNS and CDR2 as SASEGT. This CDR3 region has 13 residues. Between the trimmed V and J ends, which lost 1 base and 3 bases, there was a span of 6 bases.

The V and J genes are TRBV6-5 and TRBJ1-1; D unresolved. The germline V gene encodes CDR1 MNHEY and CDR2 SVGAGI. V lost 4 bases and J 5 bases, leaving 14 bases between the germline ends. This CDR3 region has 14 residues. CDR3 nucleotides: TGTGCCAGCAGTTGGGCAGGTCGTGGGACTGAAGCTTTCTTT. Translation: CASSWAGRGTEAFF.

V usage is TRBV9 and J usage is TRBJ1-1; D is perhaps TRBD1 (6 bases). The CDR3 covers 17 residues. Germline loops: CDR1 SGDLS, CDR2 YYNGEE. Between the trimmed V and J ends, which lost 4 bases and 5 bases, there was a span of 24 bases. The CDR3 protein is CASSPRDTGRSGTEAFF. CDR3 bases: TGTGCCAGCAGCCCCCGGGACACAGGCCGCTCGGGGACTGAAGCTTTCTTT.

In DNA form, the CDR3 reads TGTGCCTGGAACCCGACAGGGATTAATTCACCCCTCCACTTT. Protein: CAWNPTGINSPLHF. This chain uses TRBV30 with TRBJ1-6; 7 bases are a match to TRBD1. This CDR3 comprises 14 residues. Germline CDR1 is GTSNPN and CDR2 is SVGIG (reference sequence). J lost 6 bases, V lost 4 bases, and 6 bases had no gene match.

The chain employs TRBV10-3 and TRBJ1-2; D unresolved. Germline V CDR1 and CDR2: ENHRY, SYGVKD. The CDR3 is 14 amino acids. V shed 5 bases and J shed 7 bases, with 17 bases lying between them. The CDR3 protein is CAISNEPTAGGYTF. As DNA, the CDR3 is TGTGCCATCAGTAACGAACCAACCGCCGGTGGCTACACCTTC.

The J gene is TRBJ2-6, the V gene TRBV6-2 or TRBV6-3, with 8 bases matching TRBD1. Trimming cost V 5 bases and J 0 bases; bases outside gene matches: 3. The length of the CDR3 is 16 residues. Germline CDR1 MNHEY, CDR2 SVGEGT. The CDR3 DNA follows: TGTGCCAGCAGTCGGGACAGGCACTCTGGGGCCAACGTCCTGACTTTC. Protein sequence: CASSRDRHSGANVLTF.

This clone is a singleton in its sample. The chain couples TRBV18 to TRBJ2-5; tentative D call: TRBD2 (5 bases). The CDR3 spans 14 residues. Deletions cut 5 bases from V and 2 bases from J, with 12 bases between. Germline CDR1 KGHSH, CDR2 LQKENI. CDR3 sequence: CASSARRTQETQYF. The CDR3 coding sequence is TGTGCCAGCTCAGCAAGACGGACTCAAGAGACCCAGTACTTC. Full variable domain (missing parts from reference TRBV18 and TRBJ2-5): NAGVMQNPRHLVRRRGQEARLRCSPMKGHSHVYWYRQLPEEGLKFMVYLQKENIIDESGMPKERFSAEFPKEGPSILRIQQVVRGDSAAYFCASSARRTQETQYFGPGTRLLVL.